This entry is about one T cell receptor beta chain. Its target is unknown. The data stem from a study of T cell repertoires in cytomegalovirus infection. From germline, CDR1 is LGHNA and CDR2 YNFKEQ. This CDR3 contains 17 residues. Trimming cost V 0 bases and J 4 bases; bases outside gene matches: 7. Study-wide findings and caveats: Accumulated public TCR beta family frequency recognized individuals carrying CMV together with the relevant HLA.

TCRdb reanalysed the reads using MiXCR and keeps one entry per CDR3 protein. The profile shows hundreds of thousands of distinct CDR3 sequences, 8% to 10% of them singletons. The sample was PBMCs. This TCR was recovered from a human donor in good health (CMV status not recorded). Some clones in this sample may be carry-over from other donors' samples. This sequence joins TRBV4-2 and TRBJ2-5; 11 nucleotides line up with TRBD2. For the CDR3, the DNA is TGTGCCAGCAGCCAAGATAGGCGTCTAGCGGGAGGAGAGACCCAGTACTTC. This sequence encodes CASSQDRRLAGGETQYF.